This TCR beta chain is drawn from a study of T-cell reconstitution after alpha-beta-depleted transplantation in children. This clonotype appeared a few times. Preparation of the TCRbeta library was carried out with unique molecular identifiers. TCRdb redid the calling of the PCR reads with MiXCR, one entry per CDR3 protein. Of about 610,000 distinct CDR3 sequences in the sample, roughly 10% were seen once. This clonotype originated in a human donor who donated a stem cell graft to a child with acute myeloid leukemia. The sequencing used PBMCs from the stem cell graft donor, collected from the stem cell graft.

DNA of the CDR3: TGTGCCAGCAGTCCTCCTGGGGGGAACTCTGGAAACACCATATATTTT. Translation gives CASSPPGGNSGNTIYF. The chain uses TRBV12-3 or TRBV12-4 and TRBJ1-3; a weak D match, TRBD1 (5 bases). The CDR3 runs to 16 residues. Deletions cut 5 bases from V and 0 bases from J, with 14 bases between.